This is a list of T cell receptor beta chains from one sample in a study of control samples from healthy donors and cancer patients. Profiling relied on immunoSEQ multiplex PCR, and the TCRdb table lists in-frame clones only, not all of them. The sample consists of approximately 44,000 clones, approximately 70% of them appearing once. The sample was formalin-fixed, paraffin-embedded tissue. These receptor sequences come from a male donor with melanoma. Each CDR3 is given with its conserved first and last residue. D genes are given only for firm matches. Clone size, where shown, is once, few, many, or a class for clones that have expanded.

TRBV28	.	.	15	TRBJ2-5	CASSTPSLGKETQYF	TGTGCCAGCAGTACCCCCTCGCTGGGGAAGGAGACCCAGTACTTC
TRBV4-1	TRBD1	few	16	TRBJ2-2	CASRLGTGSNTGELFF	TGCGCCAGCAGACTCGGGACAGGGTCGAACACCGGGGAGCTGTTTTTT
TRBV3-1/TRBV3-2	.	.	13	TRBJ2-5	CASSQVRGETQYF	TGTGCCAGCAGCCAAGTCCGGGGGGAGACCCAGTACTTC
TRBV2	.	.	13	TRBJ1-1	CASSDWRNTEAFF	TGTGCCAGCAGTGACTGGAGAAACACTGAAGCTTTCTTT
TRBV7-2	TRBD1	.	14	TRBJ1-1	CASSYRTGGVEAFF	TGTGCCAGCAGCTACAGGACAGGGGGCGTTGAAGCTTTCTTT
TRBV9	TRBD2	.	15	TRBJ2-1	CASSPSGRAGNEQFF	TGTGCCAGCAGCCCTAGCGGGAGGGCGGGAAATGAGCAGTTCTTC
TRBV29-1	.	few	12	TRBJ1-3	CSATPGGNTIYF	TGCAGCGCCACCCCCGGGGGAAACACCATATATTTT
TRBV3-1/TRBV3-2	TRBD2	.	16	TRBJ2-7	CASSVWGGTSNGEQYF	TGTGCCAGCAGCGTTTGGGGGGGGACTAGCAACGGAGAGCAGTACTTC
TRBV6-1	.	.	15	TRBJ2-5	CASSEMGHQGETQYF	TGTGCCAGCAGTGAAATGGGCCATCAGGGGGAGACCCAGTACTTC
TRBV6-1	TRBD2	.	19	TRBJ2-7	CASSEATGTRGDYSYEQYF	TGTGCCAGCAGTGAAGCTACCGGGACTAGAGGAGATTACTCCTACGAGCAGTACTTC
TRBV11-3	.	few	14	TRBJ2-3	CASSDTGHTDTQYF	TGTGCCAGCAGCGACACAGGTCACACAGATACGCAGTATTTT
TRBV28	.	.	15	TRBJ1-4	CASTPAGATNEKLFF	TGTGCCAGCACCCCAGCGGGTGCAACTAATGAAAAACTGTTTTTT
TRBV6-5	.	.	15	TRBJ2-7	CASSSGGRAPYEQYF	TGTGCCAGCAGTTCGGGTGGCAGGGCGCCGTACGAGCAGTACTTC